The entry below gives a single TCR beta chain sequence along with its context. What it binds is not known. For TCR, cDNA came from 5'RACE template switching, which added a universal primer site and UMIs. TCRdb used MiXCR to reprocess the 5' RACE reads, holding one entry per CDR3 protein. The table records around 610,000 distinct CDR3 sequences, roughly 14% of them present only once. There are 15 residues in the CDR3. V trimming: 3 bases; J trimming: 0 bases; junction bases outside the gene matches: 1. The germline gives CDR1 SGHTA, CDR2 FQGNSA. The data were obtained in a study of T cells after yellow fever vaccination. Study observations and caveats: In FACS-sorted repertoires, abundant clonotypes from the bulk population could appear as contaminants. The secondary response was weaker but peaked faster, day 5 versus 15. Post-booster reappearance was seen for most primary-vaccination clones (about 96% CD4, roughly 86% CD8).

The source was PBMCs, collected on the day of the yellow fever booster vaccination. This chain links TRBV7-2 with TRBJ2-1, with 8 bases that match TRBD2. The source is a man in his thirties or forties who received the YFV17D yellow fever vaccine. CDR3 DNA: TGTGCCAGCAGCTTTAGCGGGATCTCCTACAATGAGCAGTTCTTC. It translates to CASSFSGISYNEQFF.